This TCR beta chain came from a study of T cell repertoires in cytomegalovirus infection (dated by TCRdb to between 2018 and 2021). About the investigation overall: Peptide stimulations targeted recently identified HLA-C-restricted CMV epitopes, whose presentation resists viral immunomodulation, together with well-studied HLA-B-restricted epitopes. Donor HLA type was relevant to the analysis, as public TCR beta signatures indicated carriage of CMV infection together with the matching HLA type.

Concerning this clonotype: It lacks a known antigen. Base-call qualities are not available, and no considerably larger clone is one nucleotide away.

Instrument on record: Illumina HiSeq 1500. Starting from the raw public reads, TCRdb applied fastp trimming at Q25, assembled clones with MiXCR and retained in-frame beta chains. Each CDR3 protein appears once, grouped with its most common genes and DNA. The sample has 45,000 to 60,000 distinct CDR3 sequences on record, roughly a fifth of them singletons. Less than 70% of the sample is taken by the ten largest. Taken with the paper, the label for treatment or condition translates to: in vitro stimulation with specific CMV peptide epitopes to enrich CMV-specific T cells. Measured from the cysteine to the phenylalanine, the CDR3 is 13 residues long. Only CDR3 DNA is held: 39 bases, read in frame from base 1. CDR1 SGHVS and CDR2 FQNEAQ are derived from the germline V gene. The junction shows trimming of 2 bases on V and 9 bases on J, plus 11 bases between the germline ends. The investigation overall reported the following: In both this cohort and an independent cohort of some 350 donors, the cumulative frequency of public TCR beta family members distinguished carriers of CMV infection plus the relevant HLA type. The ex vivo response was dominated by HLA-C-restricted CMV-specific TCR beta clonotypes, and the single most frequent clonotype in two of eight donors was supplied by these HLA-C-restricted clonotypes.

The clonotype originates from a human donor in good health (CMV status not recorded). Some clones in this sample may be carry-over from other donors' samples. The chain is assembled from TRBV7-8 and TRBJ2-1; the D gene could be TRBD1 or TRBD2, each one agreeing over 5 bases. The source was CD8+ T cells from cultured PBMCs, collected from culture after CMV antigen stimulation. The DNA sequence is given as TGTGCCAGCAGCTTACGGGGCAATCGTGAGCAGTTCTTC. Translated, it gives CASSLRGNREQFF.